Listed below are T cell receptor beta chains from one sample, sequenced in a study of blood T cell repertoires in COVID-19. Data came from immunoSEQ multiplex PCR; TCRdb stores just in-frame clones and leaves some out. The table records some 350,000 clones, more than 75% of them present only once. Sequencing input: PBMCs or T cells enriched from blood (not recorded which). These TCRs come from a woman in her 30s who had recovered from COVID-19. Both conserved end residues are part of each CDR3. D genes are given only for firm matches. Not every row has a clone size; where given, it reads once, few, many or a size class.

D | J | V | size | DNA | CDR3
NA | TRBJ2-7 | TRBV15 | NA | TGTGCCACCAGCAGAGATCGGGGATACGAGCAGTACTTC | CATSRDRGYEQYF
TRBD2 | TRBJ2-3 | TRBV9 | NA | TGTGCCAGCAGCAATAGCGGGGACAGCACAGATACGCAGTATTTT | CASSNSGDSTDTQYF
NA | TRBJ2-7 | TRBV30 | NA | TGTGCCTGGTTTACAGGGTTCGGCGAGCAGTACTTC | CAWFTGFGEQYF
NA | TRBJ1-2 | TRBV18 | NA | TGTGCCAGCTCACCACCGCGGGGGCGTGGCTACACCTTC | CASSPPRGRGYTF
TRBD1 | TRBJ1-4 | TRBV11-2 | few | TGTGCCAGCAGCTTACGAAGACAGGGGGAACTGTTTTTT | CASSLRRQGELFF
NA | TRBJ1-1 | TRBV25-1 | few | TGTGCCAGCAGTGAATATATGGGCAGGAACACTGAAGCTTTCTTT | CASSEYMGRNTEAFF
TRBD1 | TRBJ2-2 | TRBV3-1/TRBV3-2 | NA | TGTGCCAGCAGCCAGCCAAGACAGGGGGCAGGAGGGGAGCTGTTTTTT | CASSQPRQGAGGELFF
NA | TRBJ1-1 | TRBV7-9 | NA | TGTGCCAGCAGCTTAGGTCACGGGGGCACTGAAGCTTTCTTT | CASSLGHGGTEAFF
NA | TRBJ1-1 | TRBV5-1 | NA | TGCGCCAGCAGGCCCTCTGACTCCGGGGAAGCTTTCTTT | CASRPSDSGEAFF
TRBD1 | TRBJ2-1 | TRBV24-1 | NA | TGTGCCACCAGTGACACCCCCATGACAGGGTGGGTCTCCTACAATGAGCAGTTCTTC | CATSDTPMTGWVSYNEQFF
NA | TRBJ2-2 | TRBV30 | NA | TGTGCCTGTTCCTCAGCGGCCAGCACCGGGGAGCTGTTTTTT | CACSSAASTGELFF
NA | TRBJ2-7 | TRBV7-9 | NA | TGTGCCAGCAGCTCTGTAGCGGAAAACTACGAGCAGTACTTC | CASSSVAENYEQYF
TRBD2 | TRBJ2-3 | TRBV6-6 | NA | TGTGCCAGCAGCCGAACCGGACTAGCGGGGGGCCGGGATACGCAGTATTTT | CASSRTGLAGGRDTQYF
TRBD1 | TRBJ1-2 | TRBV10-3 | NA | TGTGCCATCACCCAACAGGGGAACTATGGCTACACCTTC | CAITQQGNYGYTF
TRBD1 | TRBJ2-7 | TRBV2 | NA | TGTGCCAGCAGTCAGGGACAGTCGGCCGTCTACGAGCAGTACTTC | CASSQGQSAVYEQYF
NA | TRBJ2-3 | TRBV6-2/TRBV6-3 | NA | TGTGCCAGCAGTTACTTGGGGGGATTCACAGATACGCAGTATTTT | CASSYLGGFTDTQYF
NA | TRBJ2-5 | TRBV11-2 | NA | TGTGCCAGCAGCTCCAACAGGGTAGGAGAGACCCAGTACTTC | CASSSNRVGETQYF
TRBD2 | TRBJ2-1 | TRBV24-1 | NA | TGTGCCACCAGTGATTCTGGGGGGGGGACCTACAATGAGCAGTTCTTC | CATSDSGGGTYNEQFF
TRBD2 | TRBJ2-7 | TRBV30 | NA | TGTGCCTGGAGTGGGGGAGGGTACTACGAGCAGTACTTC | CAWSGGGYYEQYF
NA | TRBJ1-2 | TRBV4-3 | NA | TGCGCCAGCAGGGGTTCCAGGGGTAATAACTATGGCTACACCTTC | CASRGSRGNNYGYTF
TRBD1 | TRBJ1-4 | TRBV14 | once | TGTGCCAGCAGCCAAGCGACAGGGGTCCAGGAAAAACTGTTTTTT | CASSQATGVQEKLFF
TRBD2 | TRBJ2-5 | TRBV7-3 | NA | TGTGCCAGCAGCTCCCAGGGTGCGGGGGTGACCCAGTACTTC | CASSSQGAGVTQYF
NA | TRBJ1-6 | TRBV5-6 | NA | TGTGCCAGCAGCTTGGGGGGAGGGTCACCCCTCCACTTT | CASSLGGGSPLHF
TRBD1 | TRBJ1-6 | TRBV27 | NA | TGTGCCAGCAGTCACGGGGGACAGCGATATTCACCCCTCCACTTT | CASSHGGQRYSPLHF
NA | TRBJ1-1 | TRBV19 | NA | TGTGCCAGTAGTATACAGGAGGGTTACACTGAAGCTTTCTTT | CASSIQEGYTEAFF
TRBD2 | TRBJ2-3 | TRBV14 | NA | TGTGCCAGCAGTCTAGCGGGGATCCGGAGGGATACGCAGTATTTT | CASSLAGIRRDTQYF
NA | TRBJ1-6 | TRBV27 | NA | TGTGCCAGCCACCGGGCGGGCTATAATTCACCCCTCCACTTT | CASHRAGYNSPLHF
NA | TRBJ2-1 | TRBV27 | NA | TGTGCCAGCAGTTCTCTGTTTGCCTACAATGAGCAGTTCTTC | CASSSLFAYNEQFF
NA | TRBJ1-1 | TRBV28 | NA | TGTGCCAGCAGTCCCCTGAGGAACACTGAAGCTTTCTTT | CASSPLRNTEAFF